This T cell receptor (beta chain) was sequenced during a study of blood T cell repertoires in COVID-19. Study information: Donors in the United States, Italy and Spain gave samples during acute or convalescent COVID-19. Sources were T cells, B-cell-depleted T cells, or PBMCs; the material itself was cDNA or gDNA.

Some clones are missing from TCRdb's copy, which holds only in-frame ones; the method was immunoSEQ multiplex PCR. The sample lists 80,000 to 95,000 clones; around 85% were seen once. V gave up 4 bases and J gave up 9 bases; unmatched junction bases: 6. Germline-derived CDR1 and CDR2 are SGDLS and YYNGEE. This CDR3 comprises 12 residues. The source material was peripheral blood. The genes are TRBV9 and TRBJ1-2; 7 nucleotides match TRBD1. The clonotype comes from a human donor in a cohort sampled during active COVID-19. The CDR3 bases are TGTGCCAGCAGCAGGAGGACAGGAAGCTACACCTTC. Protein sequence: CASSRRTGSYTF.